Sequencing of this T cell receptor beta chain was carried out in a study of T cell responses to AZD1222 COVID-19 vaccine (dated by TCRdb to the early 2020s). Some background on the complete study: AZD1222 recipients with second doses at about 4 weeks or about 12 weeks were pooled, because spike-specific TCR depth and breadth did not differ between schedules. Trial participants were enrolled into age subgroups of 18-55, 56-69 and 70-plus years, which contained 148, 28 and 57 TCR-sequenced participants, respectively. TCR sequencing covered fewer than 250 trial participants: 207 given two doses of AZD1222 and 26 given two doses of MenACWY control vaccine.

CDR1 and CDR2 were assigned from the germline V gene as SGHRS and YFSETQ. From its cysteine to its phenylalanine, the CDR3 spans 16 amino acids. Kept here is only the CDR3 DNA, which spans 48 bases and is read in frame from base 1. Trimmed from V: 0 bases; trimmed from J: 5 bases; junction bases lacking a gene match: 5. This clone was detected only once. This receptor's antigen is unknown. No base-level quality is on record; no much larger clone is a single base apart. General findings and caveats noted by the study authors: The 56-69-year group was small, and its depth increase did not reach significance, likely because of low power. Epitopes outside the regions mutated in the B.1.351 and B.1.1.7 variants were reportedly recognized by nearly half of the unique spike-specific TCRs. The vaccine-associated CD4 TCRs covered the entire spike protein, and the dominant responses fell in regions 160-218 and 743-854. Participants were mostly white British, with more females than males. The authors suggested clonal diversity may have been underestimated. No day 14 peak-response samples were available, so repertoires were characterized only after the peak T cell response. Only five to seven AZD1222 recipients were SARS-CoV-2 seropositive at baseline, limiting conclusions about previously exposed vaccinees. A significant rise in spike-specific TCR breadth and depth was observed after two AZD1222 doses relative to day 0 and relative to MenACWY recipients.

The CDR3 regions of human TCRbeta chains were analyzed by immunosequencing. The study's processing was this. Repertoire TCRs were checked for matches against a reference library of SARS-CoV-2-specific TCRs that had been generated using the MIRA antigen-specificity platform. Breadth meant the fraction of unique TCRs that were SARS-CoV-2-associated, whereas depth meant the fraction of total T cells that were SARS-CoV-2-associated. Each spike-specific TCR was assigned to its reactive spike region and to a CD4 or CD8 class using the MIRA data. Log10-transformed breadth and depth values were compared by one-way ANOVA with Sidak's multiple comparisons tests. TCRdb limited this immuneACCESS table to in-frame rearrangements with V and J called. A share of clones is missing; checked studies link under half to unresolved V genes, and the rest is unexplained. V and J calls plus clone size are reproduced from that table; the DNA served to infer D and trimming. A total of about 110,000 clones appear in this sample, approximately 90% of them only once. Roughly 5% of the sample is in the top ten clones.

This specimen's time point label, per the study, means: baseline before first vaccination. Samples from vaccinated people were obtained from the UK trials COV001 and COV002, which included a single-blind randomized controlled phase 2/3 trial of AZD1222 (ChAdOx1 nCoV-19) in healthy adults. Trial participant PBMC samples were collected at day 0 and day 28 after the second dose for TCRbeta chain sequencing. The sequences come from peripheral blood, collected on day 0 of AZD1222 vaccination. This TCR was recovered from an adult in good health. The sequence is built from TRBV5-1 and TRBJ2-3; TRBD2 lines up with 11 middle nucleotides. The CDR3 reads as follows: CASSLGSGGAKDTQYF. The nucleotide sequence is given as TGCGCCAGCAGCTTGGGTAGCGGGGGGGCCAAAGATACGCAGTATTTT. Joined to the reference TRBV5-1 and TRBJ2-3 proteins, this CDR3 gives the full variable domain: KAGVTQTPRYLIKTRGQQVTLSCSPISGHRSVSWYQQTPGQGLQFLFEYFSETQRNKGNFPGRFSGRQFSNSRSEMNVSTLELGDSALYLCASSLGSGGAKDTQYFGPGTRLTVL.